This paragraph reports one TCR beta chain. Its antigen has not been determined. No much larger clone exists at a distance of one base, and base qualities are not known. The time point label of this sample denotes: cycle 4 day 1 (C4D1), after less than 7 weeks of nivolumab. Every trial patient had relapsed after autologous stem cell transplantation, and cohorts A, B and C differed in prior brentuximab vedotin exposure. CD4+ T cells were purified from thawed PBMCs by magnetic negative selection with a Miltenyi CD4+ T cell isolation kit. The trial cohort included some 53 patients with relapsed/refractory classical Hodgkin lymphoma, and each patient had a best overall response of complete response, partial response or progressive disease. Trial patients were treated with single-agent nivolumab in the multi-cohort phase II CheckMate 205 trial. Best overall response was determined by an independent review committee according to the 2007 International Working Group response criteria. PBMCs from the trial were collected at three points: immediately before nivolumab initiation (C1D1), and during therapy at cycle 2 day 1 and cycle 4 day 1. Peripheral blood was collected in 8 mL Vacutainer Cell Preparation Tubes, from which PBMCs were isolated by centrifugation and then cryopreserved. Purified CD4+ and CD8+ fractions were prepared only for cases in which an additional PBMC sample was available. On LS columns in a quadroMACS separator, the magnetically labelled cells were depleted, and the flow-through was collected as the purified fraction.

Based on the germline V gene, the CDR1 and CDR2 sequences are MNHEY and SVGAGI. The CDR3, from cysteine to phenylalanine, totals 14 residues. Only the CDR3 DNA stays, 42 bases, in frame from base 1. At the junction V is shortened by 7 bases and J by 0 bases, with 7 bases in between. This sample stems from a study of PD-1 blockade in classical Hodgkin lymphoma (dated by TCRdb to about 2020). About the full investigation: Nivolumab dosing was 3 mg/kg intravenously every 2 weeks, continuing until either disease progression or unacceptable toxicity. A peripheral blood immune signature of response to PD-1 blockade in classical Hodgkin lymphoma was defined using TCR beta sequencing and CyTOF.

Genomic DNA was isolated using the Qiagen DNeasy kit from unsorted PBMCs as well as from negatively selected CD4+ and CD8+ fractions. TCR beta CDR3 regions were amplified by immunoSEQ multiplex PCR using primers annealing to V and J segments. A synthetic immune receptor repertoire was used to minimize amplification bias, and any residual bias was removed computationally once sequencing was done. Processing in the source paper ran as follows. Repertoire diversity was quantified as the Shannon entropy index using custom Python scripts. The unsorted, CD4+ and CD8+ repertoires were each analyzed separately, with the exception of combined analyses, where CD4+ and CD8+ sequences were merged in silico. Clonal expansion was defined as a frequency increase of at least 2-fold after treatment compared with C1D1, and clones undetected at baseline were assigned a pseudocount of 0.5. Singleton clones were defined as clones with 0 or 1 copy at C1D1, and non-singleton clones were defined as clones with 2 or more copies. Clones expanded in unsorted samples were assigned a CD4+, CD8+ or unknown annotation through matching of protein sequences in sorted samples from the same patient. Diversity changes from C1D1 to C4D1 were tested in paired samples using Wilcoxon tests. In TCRdb, the immuneACCESS table is reduced to in-frame sequences with V and J assigned. These tables do not hold every clone; where another copy was compared, an unresolved V gene accounts for under half, and the others remain unexplained. V, J and clone size derive from that table, while D and trimming were established from the DNA sequence. The sample includes 25,000 to 35,000 clones, with roughly 80% observed a single time. Roughly 0.6% of the sample goes to the ten largest clones.

Study-wide conclusions, independent of this receptor: Baseline TCR diversity was reported to be lower in newly diagnosed patients than in healthy donors and to be lower still in relapsed/refractory patients. Baseline diversity similar to that of newly diagnosed patients was observed in trial patients achieving complete response, whereas significantly lower diversity was observed in partial responders and progressors. Only a single clinical trial cohort was studied, and what caused the repertoire differences, possibly disease activity or prior therapy, remained undefined. Diversity was lower in patients who began nivolumab less than 1 year after ASCT, so these patients were left out of later analyses to avoid confounding by immune reconstitution. By C4D1, a significant rise was seen in CD4+ TCR diversity but not in CD8+ TCR diversity (p=0.0027 vs p=0.16), and the rise was most apparent among complete responders (p=0.02).

In this chain, TRBV6-5 is recombined with TRBJ2-6, with no confident D gene call. The source of this sequence is a human donor with classical Hodgkin lymphoma. Sequenced material: CD4+ T cells from blood, taken before the fourth cycle of nivolumab. Here is the DNA: TGTGCCAGCAAGGCGTCCTCTGGGGCCAACGTCCTGACTTTC. It translates to CASKASSGANVLTF.